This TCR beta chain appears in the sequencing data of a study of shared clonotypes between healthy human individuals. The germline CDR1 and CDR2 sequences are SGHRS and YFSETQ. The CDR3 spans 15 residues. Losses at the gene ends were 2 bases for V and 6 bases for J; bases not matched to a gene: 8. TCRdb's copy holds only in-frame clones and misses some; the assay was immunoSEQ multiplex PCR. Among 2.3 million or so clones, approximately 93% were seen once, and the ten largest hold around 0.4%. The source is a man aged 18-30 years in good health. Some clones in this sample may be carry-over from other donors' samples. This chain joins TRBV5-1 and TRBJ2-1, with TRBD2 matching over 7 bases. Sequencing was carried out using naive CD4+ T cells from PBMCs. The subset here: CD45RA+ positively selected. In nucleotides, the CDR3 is TGCGCCAGCAGCTTTTTAATAGGGGAGGGCAATGAGCAGTTCTTC. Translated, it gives CASSFLIGEGNEQFF.